This T cell receptor beta chain comes out of a study of cytomegalovirus exposure and HLA in healthy donors. Regarding this clone: Its target is not known.

Study-wide findings and caveats: Most TCR sequences were seen very rarely across donors, but some public TCRs occurred in many. Clonal expansion, a later analysis showed, was greater in HLA-associated TCR beta chains than in equally common others.

The PCR made use of 60 Vbeta and 13 Jbeta primers. Assay used: immunoSEQ multiplex PCR; TCRdb lists only in-frame clones, some missing. The repertoire consists of about 160,000 clones, with about 65% occurring once and the leading ten covering around 6.9%. With V trimmed by 0 bases and J by 6 bases, 6 bases remained unmatched. The germline V gene has CDR1 SGHTA and CDR2 FQGNSA. The CDR3 is 16 amino acids. The rearrangement uses TRBV7-2 and TRBJ2-3; 10 bases align to TRBD1. The sample taken for sequencing was PBMCs. The receptor's source is a man in his forties in good health and CMV-seropositive. This chain's CDR3 is CASSLASGTGVDTQYF. CDR3 bases: TGTGCCAGCAGCTTAGCGTCGGGGACAGGGGTGGATACGCAGTATTTT.